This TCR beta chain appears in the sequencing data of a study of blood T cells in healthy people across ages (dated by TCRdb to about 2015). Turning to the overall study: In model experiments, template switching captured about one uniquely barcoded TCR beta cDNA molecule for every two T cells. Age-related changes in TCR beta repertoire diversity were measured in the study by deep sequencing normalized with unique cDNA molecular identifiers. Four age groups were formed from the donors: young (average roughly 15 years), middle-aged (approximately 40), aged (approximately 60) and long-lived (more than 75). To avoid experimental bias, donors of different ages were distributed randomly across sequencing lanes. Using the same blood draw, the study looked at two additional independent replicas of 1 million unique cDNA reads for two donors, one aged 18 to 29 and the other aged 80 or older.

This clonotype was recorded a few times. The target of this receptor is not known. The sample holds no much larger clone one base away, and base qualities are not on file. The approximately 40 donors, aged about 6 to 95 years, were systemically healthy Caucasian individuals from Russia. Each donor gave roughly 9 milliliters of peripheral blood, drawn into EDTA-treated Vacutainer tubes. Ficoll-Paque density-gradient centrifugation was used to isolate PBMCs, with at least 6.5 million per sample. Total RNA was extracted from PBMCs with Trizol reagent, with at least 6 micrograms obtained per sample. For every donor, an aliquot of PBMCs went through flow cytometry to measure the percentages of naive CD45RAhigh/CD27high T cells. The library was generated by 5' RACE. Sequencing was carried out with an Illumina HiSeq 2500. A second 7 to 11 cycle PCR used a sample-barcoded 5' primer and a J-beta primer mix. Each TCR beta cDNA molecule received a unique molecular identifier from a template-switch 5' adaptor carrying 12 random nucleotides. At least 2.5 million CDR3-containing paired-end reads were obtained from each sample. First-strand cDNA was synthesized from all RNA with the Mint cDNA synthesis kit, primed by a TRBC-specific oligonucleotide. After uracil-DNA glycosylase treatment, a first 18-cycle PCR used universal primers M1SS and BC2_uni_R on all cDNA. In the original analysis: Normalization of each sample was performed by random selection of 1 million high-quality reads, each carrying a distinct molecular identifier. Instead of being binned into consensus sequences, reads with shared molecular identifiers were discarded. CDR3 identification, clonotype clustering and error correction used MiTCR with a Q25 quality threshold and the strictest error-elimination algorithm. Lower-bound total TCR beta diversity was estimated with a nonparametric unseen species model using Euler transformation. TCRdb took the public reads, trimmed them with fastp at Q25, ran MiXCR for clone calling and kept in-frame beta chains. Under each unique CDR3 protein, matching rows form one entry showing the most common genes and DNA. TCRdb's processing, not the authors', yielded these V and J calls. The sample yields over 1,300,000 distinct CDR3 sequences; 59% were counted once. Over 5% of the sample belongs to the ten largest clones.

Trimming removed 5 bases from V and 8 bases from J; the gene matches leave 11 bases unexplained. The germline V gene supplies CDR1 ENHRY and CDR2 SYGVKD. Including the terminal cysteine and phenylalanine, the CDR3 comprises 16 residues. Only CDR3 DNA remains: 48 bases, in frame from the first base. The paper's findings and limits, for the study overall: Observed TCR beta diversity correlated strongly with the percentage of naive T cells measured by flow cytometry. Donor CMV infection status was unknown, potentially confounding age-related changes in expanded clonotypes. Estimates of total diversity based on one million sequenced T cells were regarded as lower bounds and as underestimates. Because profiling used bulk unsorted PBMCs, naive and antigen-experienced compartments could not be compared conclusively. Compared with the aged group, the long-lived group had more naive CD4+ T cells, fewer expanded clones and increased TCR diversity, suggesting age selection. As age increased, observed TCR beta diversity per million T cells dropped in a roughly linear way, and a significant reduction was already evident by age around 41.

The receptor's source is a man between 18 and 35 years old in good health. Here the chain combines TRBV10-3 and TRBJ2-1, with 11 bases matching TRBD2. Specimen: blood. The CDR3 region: CAISRQLAGALDEQFF. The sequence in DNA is TGTGCCATCAGTAGACAACTAGCGGGAGCTCTCGATGAGCAGTTCTTC.